The 6 T cell receptor beta chains in this list originate from one sample, sequenced in a study of T-cell reconstitution after alpha-beta-depleted transplantation in children. Unique molecular identifiers were used in preparing the TCRbeta library. MiXCR, run by TCRdb on the PCR reads, gives a single entry per CDR3 protein. Here the sample spans around 960,000 distinct CDR3 sequences, under 30% being singletons. This specimen was PBMCs, mostly from graft donor cells, taken 360 days after TCRalphabeta/CD19-depleted stem cell transplant. The receptors here all came from a boy younger than two who had a stem cell transplant for SCID, so the T cells may come from the graft donor.

The chain is built from TRBV4-1 and TRBJ2-1; TRBD1 aligns across 8 bases. CDR3 length equals 11 residues. CDR1 is MGHRA and CDR2 is YSYEKL in the germline V gene. V dropped 4 bases and J dropped 15; count of bases not matched to a gene: 5. CDR3 coding DNA: TGCGCCAGCAGCCTGGACAGGGCACCGTTCTTC. Amino acids: CASSLDRAPFF.

This clonotype appeared a few times. This chain joins TRBV29-1 and TRBJ2-3; TRBD2 is a possible D gene (6 bases). Trimming took 4 bases from V and 2 from J, leaving 16 bases between them. Per the germline V gene, CDR1 is SQVTM and CDR2 is ANQGSEA. The CDR3 totals 15 residues. CDR3 in DNA: TGCAGCGTTGGGACTAAAAACCCGAACACAGATACGCAGTATTTT. This sequence encodes CSVGTKNPNTDTQYF.

This clonotype has ten or more counts. V and J are TRBV10-3 and TRBJ2-6; D is possibly TRBD2 (6 bases). V was shortened by 4 bases and J by 0 bases, with 7 bases between the two germline ends. The germline V gene has CDR1 ENHRY and CDR2 SYGVKD. CDR3 length equals 15 residues. The CDR3, as DNA: TGTGCCATCAGTGGGCGGGGCTCTGGGGCCAACGTCCTGACTTTC. It yields the protein CAISGRGSGANVLTF.

V gene TRBV7-8 combines with J gene TRBJ2-3, with D unclear. V was cut by 5 bases and J by 8 bases, with 8 bases left in between. Germline lookup yields CDR1 SGHVS and CDR2 FQNEAQ. There are 11 residues in the CDR3. The CDR3 DNA reads TGTGCCAGCAGCGAGCCTTTTACGCAGTATTTT. Residues: CASSEPFTQYF.

The chain combines TRBV18 with TRBJ2-6; D is unclear. From germline, CDR1 is KGHSH and CDR2 LQKENI. Trimming pared 2 bases from V and 2 bases from J, leaving 7 bases between. This CDR3 comprises 15 residues. CDR3 protein: CASSPTQTGANVLTF. CDR3 coding DNA: TGTGCCAGCTCACCAACCCAAACTGGGGCCAACGTCCTGACTTTC.

J is TRBJ1-3 and V is TRBV10-3; no definite D call. Germline-derived CDR1 and CDR2 are ENHRY and SYGVKD. Trimming left V 8 bases short and J 0 bases short, with 17 bases between. The CDR3 extends over 16 amino acids. DNA of the CDR3: TGTGCCATCCGTTCTTCAACTGGGGACTCTGGAAACACCATATATTTT. It translates to CAIRSSTGDSGNTIYF.